The 32 T cell receptor beta chains below were found in one sample sequenced in a study of molecular identifiers for immune sequencing clone quantification (dated by TCRdb to 2017 to 2018). Libraries were prepared through PCR. The sequencing machine was a NextSeq 500. TCRdb ran its own pipeline on the public reads, namely fastp trimming at Q25 and MiXCR clone calling, and kept in-frame beta chains. Each entry merges the rows of one CDR3 protein and shows their most common DNA and genes. In all, the sample holds 85,000 to 130,000 distinct CDR3 sequences, and roughly 34% of those were seen once. The ten largest clonotypes hold approximately 4% of the sample. Sequenced sample: naive CD8+ T cells from blood, with Jurkat cell RNA spiked in. The intended sense of this specimen's cell subset or site label: FACS-sorted CD8+CD4-CCR7+CD45RA+ naive T cells. All receptors come from a human donor in good health. Some libraries in this study had Jurkat cell RNA spiked in.

Remarks on this clonotype: This sequence may be a read error, since a much larger clone differs from it by one base. The chain combines TRBV5-4 with TRBJ2-7, with a possible D match to TRBD2 (5 bases). CDR3 length equals 14 residues. V lost 3 bases and J 9 bases, leaving 19 bases between the germline ends. Germline V gene data show CDR1 as SGHNT and CDR2 as YYREEE (reference sequence). For the CDR3, the DNA is TGTGCCAGCAGCTCACTAGGCAGTAACCTCCGGCAGTACTTC. Its translation: CASSSLGSNLRQYF.

The CDR3 is CASSLNANTGELFF. CDR3 DNA sequence: TGTGCCAGCAGCTTAAATGCGAACACCGGGGAGCTGTTTTTT. The chain links TRBV7-8 to TRBJ2-2; no clear D gene. Deletions cut 2 bases from V and 0 bases from J, with 4 bases between. CDR3 length: 14 amino acids. Germline V lookup: CDR1 SGHVS, CDR2 FQNEAQ.

The V gene is TRBV9, the J gene TRBJ2-5; 7 bases match TRBD2. The V gene's germline CDR1 is SGDLS and CDR2 YYNGEE. The ends lost 0 bases at V and 2 bases at J; junction bases unmatched: 4. The CDR3 sequence is 15 residues long. The CDR3 nucleotides read TGTGCCAGCAGCGTAGTCGGGAGGCCACAAGAGACCCAGTACTTC. Translation gives CASSVVGRPQETQYF. The variable domain in full, with the rest retrieved from reference TRBV9 and TRBJ2-5, is DSGVTQTPKHLITATGQRVTLRCSPRSGDLSVYWYQQSLDQGLQFLIQYYNGEERAKGNILERFSAQQFPDLHSELNLSSLELGDSALYFCASSVVGRPQETQYFGPGTRLLVL.

This clonotype was counted only a few times. CDR3 residues: CASSLGVAAVIEQYF. The CDR3 nucleotides read TGTGCCAGCAGTCTGGGGGTAGCGGCAGTTATAGAGCAGTACTTC. The J gene is TRBJ2-7, the V gene TRBV28, with D maybe TRBD2 (6 bases). Germline-derived CDR1 and CDR2 are MDHEN and SYDVKM. The CDR3 length is 15 residues. V gave up 5 bases and J gave up 7 bases, with 21 bases separating them.

As to this clonotype: No conserved phenylalanine or tryptophan ends this CDR3, so it is likely a read error. The V gene is TRBV27, the J gene TRBJ2-7; 10 bases line up with TRBD2. With 5 bases clipped from V and 2 bases from J, the junction kept 9 bases outside the gene matches. CDR1 is MNHEY, CDR2 SMNVEV, per germline (reference sequence). The CDR3 sequence is 16 residues long. Here the CDR3 DNA reads TGTGCCAGCAGTCTAAGACGGACTAGCGGCACCTACGAGCAGTACCTC. Translating it yields CASSLRRTSGTYEQYL.

For this clonotype: A clone one base away is much larger, so this may be a read error. The V and J genes are TRBV4-1 and TRBJ2-7; no clear D gene. CDR3 size: 13 residues. Trimming removed 0 bases from V and 7 bases from J, with 10 bases in between. The germline CDR1 and CDR2 sequences are MGHRA and YSYEKL. The CDR3 loop reads CASSQDSVGEQYF. The DNA for the CDR3 is TGCGCCAGCAGCCAAGACTCGGTTGGGGAGCAGTACTTC.

This clonotype was detected a few times. This chain joins TRBV27 and TRBJ2-7; the D gene is possibly TRBD1 (6 bases). V gave up 5 bases and J gave up 2 bases, with 10 bases separating them. Germline V lookup: CDR1 MNHEY, CDR2 SMNVEV (reference sequence). This CDR3 is built from 13 residues. In DNA, the CDR3 is TGTGCCAGCAGTACAGGGAAACCCTACGAGCAGTACTTC. Its translation is CASSTGKPYEQYF.

This clonotype was found many times. This chain links TRBV20-1 with TRBJ1-1, with TRBD1 matching over 7 bases. The V segment lost 1 base and the J segment 1 base; nucleotides outside the gene matches: 3. CDR1 is DFQATT and CDR2 is SNEGSKA in the germline V gene (reference sequence). CDR3 length: 14 residues. In nucleotides, the CDR3 is TGCAGTGCTAGAGTGACAGGGTCGAACACTGAAGCTTTCTTT. As protein: CSARVTGSNTEAFF.

There are many counts of this clonotype. The chain employs TRBV13 and TRBJ2-5, with D possibly TRBD2 on 5 matching bases. V was trimmed by 0 bases and J by 5 bases, leaving 10 bases between them. Germline V gene sequence: CDR1 PRHDT, CDR2 FYEKMQ (reference sequence). This CDR3 region has 14 residues. The CDR3 DNA reads as TGTGCCAGCAGCTTAGGCCGGGGAGAGGAGACCCAGTACTTC. Its translation: CASSLGRGEETQYF.

This chain connects TRBV6-6 to TRBJ2-4; D may be TRBD2 (7 bases). The CDR3 loop spans 15 amino acids. V lost 10 bases and J 2 bases, leaving 18 bases between the germline ends. Germline V gene data show CDR1 as MNHNY and CDR2 as SVGAGI (reference sequence). The CDR3 bases are TGTGCCATCCAGCAGGGGCGGGGGACCAAAAACATTCAGTACTTC. Protein product: CAIQQGRGTKNIQYF.

V and J are TRBV10-2 and TRBJ2-2; D remains unclear. Trimming took 8 bases from V and 7 from J, leaving 14 bases between them. The germline CDR1 and CDR2 sequences are WSHSY and SAAADI. The CDR3 sequence is 13 residues long. CDR3 loop: CASASCWYGELFF. In DNA form, the CDR3 reads TGCGCCAGCGCCTCCTGTTGGTACGGGGAGCTGTTTTTT.

This chain connects TRBV6-1 to TRBJ1-5; D is uncertain. CDR3 length equals 16 residues. Trimming removed 1 base at V and 0 bases at J, with 10 bases between. Germline V CDR1 and CDR2: MNHNS, SASEGT. For the CDR3, the DNA is TGTGCCAGCAGTGAAGAGGTAGGGTATAGCAATCAGCCCCAGCATTTT. Encoded protein: CASSEEVGYSNQPQHF.

The chain combines TRBV6-2 or TRBV6-3 with TRBJ2-4; a weak D match, TRBD1 (5 bases). The CDR3 contains 13 residues. Per germline, CDR1 MNHEY and CDR2 SVGEGT. V shed 8 bases and J shed 5 bases, with 13 bases lying between them. CDR3 sequence reads: CASGYRRENIQYF. DNA of the CDR3: TGTGCCAGCGGGTATCGCAGGGAAAACATTCAGTACTTC.

The sample holds a few counts of this clonotype. The chain links TRBV5-5 to TRBJ2-5; perhaps TRBD1 as D (5 bases). The germline V gene has CDR1 SGHKS and CDR2 YYEKEE (reference sequence). Trimming pared 0 bases from V and 5 bases from J, leaving 8 bases between. The CDR3 extends over 13 amino acids. Here the CDR3 DNA reads TGTGCCAGCAGCTTGGTCAGGGTGGAGACCCAGTACTTC. Its protein product is CASSLVRVETQYF.

This clonotype showed up many times. The chain couples TRBV20-1 to TRBJ2-7, with 12 bases fitting TRBD1. CDR1 and CDR2 from the germline V gene are DFQATT and SNEGSKA (reference sequence). This CDR3 has 16 residues. The V segment lost 0 bases and the J segment 7 bases; nucleotides outside the gene matches: 10. The CDR3: CSARDGLGTGGTEQYF. Written as DNA, the CDR3 is TGCAGTGCTAGAGATGGTTTGGGGACAGGGGGCACGGAGCAGTACTTC.

This clonotype showed up many times. This chain links TRBV4-3 with TRBJ2-4; unclear D gene. This CDR3 contains 13 residues. Germline assignment: CDR1 LGHNA and CDR2 YSLEER. V dropped 2 bases and J dropped 13 bases, with 15 bases sitting between them. The CDR3 here is CASSQSRFERQYF. CDR3 DNA: TGCGCCAGCAGCCAATCGCGATTCGAACGGCAGTACTTC.

About this clonotype itself: Mismatch with germline at one junction end may stem from a read error. The chain is built from TRBV27 and TRBJ2-7; 11 nucleotides align to TRBD1. Germline lookup yields CDR1 MNHEY and CDR2 SMNVEV (reference sequence). The CDR3 runs 14 residues. CDR3 in amino acids: CACSAGTGGYEQYF. CDR3 DNA sequence: TGTGCCTGCAGTGCCGGGACAGGGGGTTACGAGCAGTACTTC.

The rearrangement joins TRBV19 to TRBJ2-1; 8 bases agree with TRBD2. Germline V CDR1 and CDR2: LNHDA, SQIVND (reference sequence). Germline trimming cut 0 bases from V and 15 bases from J; bases unmatched to any gene: 10. The CDR3 loop spans 14 amino acids. CDR3 in DNA: TGTGCCAGTAGTATAGAGAATGGGGGGACTAGTTTGTTCTTC. Protein sequence: CASSIENGGTSLFF.

This clonotype was seen repeatedly, ten times or more. The genes are TRBV28 and TRBJ2-1; D unresolved. Between the trimmed V and J ends, which lost 0 bases and 1 base, there was a span of 7 bases. The CDR3 runs 15 residues. The V gene's germline CDR1 is MDHEN and CDR2 SYDVKM. CDR3 nucleotide sequence: TGTGCCAGCAGTTTATGGGGCGTTTCCTACAATGAGCAGTTCTTC. This translates into CASSLWGVSYNEQFF.

This rearrangement joins TRBV20-1 to TRBJ2-5; D gene uncertain. This CDR3 comprises 12 residues. Trimming left V 3 bases short and J 7 bases short, with 12 bases between. From germline, CDR1 is DFQATT and CDR2 SNEGSKA (reference sequence). The CDR3 is CSASVYLGTQYF. The CDR3 DNA reads TGCAGTGCTAGTGTATACCTAGGGACCCAGTACTTC.

V gene TRBV4-1 combines with J gene TRBJ2-7, with no clear D. CDR1 and CDR2 from the germline V gene are MGHRA and YSYEKL. The CDR3 sequence is 15 residues long. The ends were cut back, 1 base at V and 1 base at J, with 11 bases in the middle. The CDR3 DNA follows: TGCGCCAGCAGCCAAGCCTCCAGCCTTTCCTACGAGCAGTACTTC. It is translated as CASSQASSLSYEQYF.

This clonotype was seen many times. This chain uses TRBV11-2 with TRBJ2-3; no definite D call. CDR3 length: 12 amino acids. Germline values: CDR1 SGHAT, CDR2 FQNNGV. Trimming took off 4 bases at V and 2 bases at J, with 4 bases between the two ends. In DNA form, the CDR3 reads TGTGCCAGCAGCTATTACACAGATACGCAGTATTTT. This sequence encodes CASSYYTDTQYF.

The chain employs TRBV7-9 and TRBJ2-1; unclear D gene. Per germline, CDR1 SEHNR and CDR2 FQNEAQ (reference sequence). The CDR3 loop spans 15 amino acids. The germline V and J ends were trimmed by 8 bases and 0 bases, with 14 bases remaining between them. CDR3 coding DNA: TGTGCCAGCCACCCCGAGGCAGCCTCCTACAATGAGCAGTTCTTC. It codes for CASHPEAASYNEQFF.

The chain carries TRBV27 and TRBJ2-7, with no clear D. The germline V and J ends were trimmed by 3 bases and 0 bases, with 12 bases remaining between them. The CDR3 spans 15 residues. Germline V lookup: CDR1 MNHEY, CDR2 SMNVEV (reference sequence). The CDR3 DNA reads TGTGCCAGCAGTTTGTGGGCCCGGACCTCCTACGAGCAGTACTTC. This gives the protein CASSLWARTSYEQYF.

This sequence joins TRBV4-1 and TRBJ2-7; 10 bases match TRBD2. CDR3 length: 15 amino acids. V lost 1 base and J lost 4; bases outside the gene matches: 4. Germline CDR1 is MGHRA and CDR2 is YSYEKL. The CDR3 protein is CASSQGSSGSYEQYF. In DNA, the CDR3 is TGCGCCAGCAGCCAAGGGTCTAGCGGGAGTTACGAGCAGTACTTC.

Regarding this clonotype: The missing conserved phenylalanine or tryptophan at the end of this CDR3 makes a read error likely. This rearrangement joins TRBV7-9 to TRBJ1-5, with no clear D. The CDR3 length is 13 residues. The V end was cut by 3 bases, the J end by 7 bases, with 10 bases between. The germline gives CDR1 SEHNR, CDR2 FQNEAQ (reference sequence). CDR3 DNA: TGTGCCAGCAGCTTGGGCCCGGTACAGCCCCAGCATTCT. This encodes CASSLGPVQPQHS.

A note on this clonotype: A clone one base away is much larger, so this may be a read error. The gene calls are TRBV4-2 and TRBJ2-7, with 8 bases that match TRBD2. CDR3 length equals 15 residues. Per germline, CDR1 LGHNA and CDR2 YNFKEQ. J was trimmed by 4 bases and V by 1 base; bases with no gene match: 6. For the CDR3, the DNA is TGTGCCAGCAGCCAAGGTGGGACTAGAGAGTACGAGCAGTACTTC. Translating it yields CASSQGGTREYEQYF.

The chain is built from TRBV27 and TRBJ2-7; D is perhaps TRBD1 (6 bases). The V gene lost 5 bases and the J gene lost 5 bases, with 16 bases spanning the gap. The CDR3 length is 14 residues. Per germline, CDR1 MNHEY and CDR2 SMNVEV (reference sequence). CDR3 residues: CASSPLDRWHEQYF. The CDR3 DNA is TGTGCCAGCAGTCCCCTAGACAGGTGGCACGAGCAGTACTTC.

Only a few counts were recorded for this clonotype. This sequence joins TRBV20-1 and TRBJ2-7; D is perhaps TRBD1 or TRBD2 (6 bases each). The V and J ends lost 6 bases and 4 bases respectively, with 7 bases between them. From germline, CDR1 is DFQATT and CDR2 SNEGSKA (reference sequence). The CDR3 sequence is 10 residues long. The CDR3 DNA reads TGCAGTGCAGGGGGGTACGAGCAGTACTTC. It specifies CSAGGYEQYF.

Many counts were recorded for this clonotype. V is TRBV29-1 and J is TRBJ2-7, with a tentative D call TRBD1 (7 bases). Per germline, CDR1 SQVTM and CDR2 ANQGSEA. The germline V and J ends were trimmed by 7 bases and 7 bases, with 20 bases remaining between them. This CDR3 is 13 amino acids long. This CDR3 is CSARPGGTSEQYF. The CDR3 nucleotides read TGCAGCGCCCGGCCAGGGGGGACTTCGGAGCAGTACTTC.

This clonotype was observed at least ten times. The chain links TRBV6-5 to TRBJ2-6; a weak D match, TRBD2 (6 bases). V shed 5 bases and J shed 2 bases, with 7 bases lying between them. Germline V CDR1 and CDR2: MNHEY, SVGAGI. The length of the CDR3 is 14 residues. Written as DNA, the CDR3 is TGTGCCAGCAGTCGGGGGACTGGGGCCAACGTCCTGACTTTC. Its translation: CASSRGTGANVLTF.

As concerns this clonotype: The junction and the germline gene differ at one end; a read error may be behind it. The chain combines TRBV27 with TRBJ2-2; unclear D gene. The CDR3 loop spans 13 amino acids. CDR1 MNHEY and CDR2 SMNVEV come from the germline V gene (reference sequence). DNA for the CDR3: TGTGCCAGCAGTTTACTGAACGCCGGGGAGCTGTTTTTT. It encodes CASSLLNAGELFF.